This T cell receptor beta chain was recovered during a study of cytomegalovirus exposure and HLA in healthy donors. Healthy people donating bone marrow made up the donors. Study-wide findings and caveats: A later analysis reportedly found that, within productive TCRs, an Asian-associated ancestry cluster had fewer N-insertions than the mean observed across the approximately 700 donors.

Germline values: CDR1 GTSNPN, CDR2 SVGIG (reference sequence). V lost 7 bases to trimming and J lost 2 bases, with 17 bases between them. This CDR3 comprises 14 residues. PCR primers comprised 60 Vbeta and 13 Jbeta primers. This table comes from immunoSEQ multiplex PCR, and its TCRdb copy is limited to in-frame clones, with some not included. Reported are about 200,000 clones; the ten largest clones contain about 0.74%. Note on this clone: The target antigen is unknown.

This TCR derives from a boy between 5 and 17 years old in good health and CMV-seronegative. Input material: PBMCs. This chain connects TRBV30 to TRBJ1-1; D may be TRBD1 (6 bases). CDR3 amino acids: CASHRVARNTEAFF. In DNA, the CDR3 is TGTGCCTCCCACAGGGTGGCAAGAAACACTGAAGCTTTCTTT.